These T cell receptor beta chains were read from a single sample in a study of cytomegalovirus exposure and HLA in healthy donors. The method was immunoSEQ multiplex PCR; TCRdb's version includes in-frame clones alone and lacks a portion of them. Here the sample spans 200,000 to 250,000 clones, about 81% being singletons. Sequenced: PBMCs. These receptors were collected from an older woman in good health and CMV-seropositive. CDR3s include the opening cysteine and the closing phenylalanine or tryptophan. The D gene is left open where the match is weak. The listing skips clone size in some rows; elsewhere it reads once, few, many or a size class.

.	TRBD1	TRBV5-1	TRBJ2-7	TGCGCCAGCAGCGACCGACAGGGGACCTACGAGCAGTACTTC	CASSDRQGTYEQYF
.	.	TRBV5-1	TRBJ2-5	TGCGCCAGCAGCCCGTCCCGCGAACAAGAGACCCAGTACTTC	CASSPSREQETQYF
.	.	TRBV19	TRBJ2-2	TGTGCCAGCCATTCTGCAGGGTACACCGGGGAGCTGTTTTTT	CASHSAGYTGELFF
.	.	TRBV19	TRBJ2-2	TGTGCCAGTAGTCCGAGGGGAACACAGGGAGCGGGGACCGGGGAGCTGTTTTTT	CASSPRGTQGAGTGELFF
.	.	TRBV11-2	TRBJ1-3	TGTGCCAGCAGCTCCCTTTCATTACTCTCTGGAAACACCATATATTTT	CASSSLSLLSGNTIYF
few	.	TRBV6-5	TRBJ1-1	TGTGCCAGCAGTTCGCCCAGGGAGGGCCTTGAAGCTTTCTTT	CASSSPREGLEAFF
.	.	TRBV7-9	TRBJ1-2	TGTGCCAGCAGCTTAGTTGTCGGGGGCTACACCTTC	CASSLVVGGYTF
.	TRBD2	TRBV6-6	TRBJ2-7	TGTGCCAGCAGTCAATTAGCGGGTCCCTACGAGCAGTACTTC	CASSQLAGPYEQYF
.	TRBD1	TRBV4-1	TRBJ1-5	TGCGCCAGCAGCCAAGATCCGCCACAGGGGGATTACCAGCCCCAGCATTTT	CASSQDPPQGDYQPQHF
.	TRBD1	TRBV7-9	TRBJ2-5	TGTGCCAGCAGCGGCTCACCGGGACAGGGGGGTGAGACCCAGTACTTC	CASSGSPGQGGETQYF
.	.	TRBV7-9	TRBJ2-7	TGTTCCAGCAGCTTACCCAACTACGAGCAGTACTTC	CSSSLPNYEQYF
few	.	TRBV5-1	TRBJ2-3	TGCGCCAGCAGGACTAGCACAGATACGCAGTATTTT	CASRTSTDTQYF
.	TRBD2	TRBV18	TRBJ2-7	TGTGCCAGCTCACCACCGGGTGGCGGGAGGGCCTCCGAGCAGTACTTC	CASSPPGGGRASEQYF
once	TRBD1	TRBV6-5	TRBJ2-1	TGTGCCAGCAGTTACTCGAGGGACAGCTACAATGAGCAGTTCTTC	CASSYSRDSYNEQFF
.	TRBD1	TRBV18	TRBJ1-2	TGTGCCAGCTCGAGGACAGGGAAAGACTATGGCTACACCTTC	CASSRTGKDYGYTF
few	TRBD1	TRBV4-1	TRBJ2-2	TGCGCCAGCAGCCAATATGGGACAGACACCGGGGAGCTGTTTTTT	CASSQYGTDTGELFF
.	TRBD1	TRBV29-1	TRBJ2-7	TGCAGCGTTCTCCCGACAGGGGTAGAGAGGTACGAGCAGTACTTC	CSVLPTGVERYEQYF
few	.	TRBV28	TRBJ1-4	TGTGCCAGCAGTTTACTAGCCGGGACAATAAATCCAGCAACTAATGAAAAACTGTTTTTT	CASSLLAGTINPATNEKLFF
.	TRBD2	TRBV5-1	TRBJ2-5	TGCGCCAGCAGCCCGGTAGCGGGAGTGATAGAGACCCAGTACTTC	CASSPVAGVIETQYF
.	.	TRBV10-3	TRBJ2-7	TGTGCCATTAGGGACATTATATCCTACGAGCAGTACTTC	CAIRDIISYEQYF
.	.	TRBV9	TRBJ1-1	TGTGCCAGCAGCCCCGGGGGGGTTACTGAAGCTTTCTTT	CASSPGGVTEAFF
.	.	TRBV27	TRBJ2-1	TGTGCCAGCAGCCGAGAAACAGGGAGCTCCTACAATGAGCAGTTCTTC	CASSRETGSSYNEQFF
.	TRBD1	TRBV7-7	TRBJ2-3	TGTGCTAGCAGCGCCCGGACAGGGGATACAGATACGCAGTATTTT	CASSARTGDTDTQYF
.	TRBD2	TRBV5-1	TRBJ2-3	TGCGCCAGCAGCCTAGCGGGAGTAAGTACGCAGTATTTT	CASSLAGVSTQYF
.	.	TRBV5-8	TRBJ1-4	TGTGCCACAACGACTCCTTTGCGGGCGCTTAATGAAAAACTGTTTTTT	CATTTPLRALNEKLFF
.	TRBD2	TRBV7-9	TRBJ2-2	TGTGCCAGCAGCTTCGAACTAGCGGGAGCCGGGGAGCTGTTTTTT	CASSFELAGAGELFF
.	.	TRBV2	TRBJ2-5	TGTGCCAGCTTAGTTCAGGGGAGCGTTAGAGAGACCCAGTACTTC	CASLVQGSVRETQYF
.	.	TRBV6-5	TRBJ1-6	TGTGCCAGCACGGCCGACAGCCTGTATAATTCACCCCTCCACTTT	CASTADSLYNSPLHF
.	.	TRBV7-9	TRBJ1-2	TGTGCCAGCAGCCCCCGGGGTCAGGGCTACACCTTC	CASSPRGQGYTF
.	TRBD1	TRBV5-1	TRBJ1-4	TGCGCCAGCAGCTTGGGGGGACAGGAAAAACTGTTTTTT	CASSLGGQEKLFF
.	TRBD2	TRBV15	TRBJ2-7	TGTGCCACCAGCAGACCGGGACTAGTGATGAAAGCGAACAACTACGAGCAGTACTTC	CATSRPGLVMKANNYEQYF
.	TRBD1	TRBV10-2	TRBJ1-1	TGCGCCAGCAGCGACGTAGGGCGGACAGGGGAAGCTTTCTTT	CASSDVGRTGEAFF
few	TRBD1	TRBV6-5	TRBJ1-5	TGTGCCAGCAGGCCGACAGGGATTAGCAATCAGCCCCAGCATTTT	CASRPTGISNQPQHF
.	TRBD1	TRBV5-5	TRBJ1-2	TGTGCCAGCAGCTATGCGTGGGACAGGGGGCGAGGTGGCTACACCTTC	CASSYAWDRGRGGYTF
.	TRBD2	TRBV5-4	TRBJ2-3	TGTGCCAGCAGTTATAGCGGGGGATCCACAGATACGCAGTATTTT	CASSYSGGSTDTQYF
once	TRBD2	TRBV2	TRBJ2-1	TGTGCCAGCAGTAGGGATAGCGGGATTTCTTACAATGAGCAGTTCTTC	CASSRDSGISYNEQFF
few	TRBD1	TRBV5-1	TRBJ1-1	TGCGCCAGCAGCGATGGGACAGGGCCCCCACTATGGGAAGCTTTCTTT	CASSDGTGPPLWEAFF
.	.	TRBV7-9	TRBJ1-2	TGTGCCAGCAAACCCAAGGAGGTAGGCCGTACAGACTATGGCTACACCTTC	CASKPKEVGRTDYGYTF
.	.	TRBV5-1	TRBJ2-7	TGCGCCAGCAGCTTGAGGATCGGGGGGCCTTCCTACGAGCAGTACTTC	CASSLRIGGPSYEQYF
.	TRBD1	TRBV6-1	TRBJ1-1	TGTGCCGCCTCTGGGACAGGATACACTGAAGCTTTCTTT	CAASGTGYTEAFF
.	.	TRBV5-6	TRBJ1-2	TGTGCCAGCAGCGCCACCGAAGGGGATGGCTACACCTTC	CASSATEGDGYTF
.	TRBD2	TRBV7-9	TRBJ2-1	TGTGCCAGCAGCTTAGACTGGGAGGGGAATGAGCAGTTCTTC	CASSLDWEGNEQFF
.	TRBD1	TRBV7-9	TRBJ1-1	TGTGCCAGCAGCCCTGACAGGGGAGCTTTCTTT	CASSPDRGAFF
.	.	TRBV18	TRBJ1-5	TGTGCCAGCTCACCATCTGGCGGCCAGGGTTCATCTCAGCCCCAGCATTTT	CASSPSGGQGSSQPQHF